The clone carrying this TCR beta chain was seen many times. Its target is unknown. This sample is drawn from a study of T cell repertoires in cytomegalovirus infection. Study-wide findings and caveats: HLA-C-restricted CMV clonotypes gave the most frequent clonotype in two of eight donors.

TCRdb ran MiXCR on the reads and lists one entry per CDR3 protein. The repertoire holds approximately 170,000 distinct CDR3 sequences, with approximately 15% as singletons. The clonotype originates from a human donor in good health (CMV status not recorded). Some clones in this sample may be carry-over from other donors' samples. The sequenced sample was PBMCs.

This CDR3 reads CASTPDTNTEAFF. CDR3 bases: TGTGCCAGCACACCGGACACTAACACTGAAGCTTTCTTT. The chain links TRBV7-8 to TRBJ1-1, with D tentatively TRBD1 (5 bases). This CDR3 spans 13 amino acids. The ends were cut back, 7 bases at V and 2 bases at J, with 11 bases in the middle. Germline V CDR1 and CDR2: SGHVS, FQNEAQ.